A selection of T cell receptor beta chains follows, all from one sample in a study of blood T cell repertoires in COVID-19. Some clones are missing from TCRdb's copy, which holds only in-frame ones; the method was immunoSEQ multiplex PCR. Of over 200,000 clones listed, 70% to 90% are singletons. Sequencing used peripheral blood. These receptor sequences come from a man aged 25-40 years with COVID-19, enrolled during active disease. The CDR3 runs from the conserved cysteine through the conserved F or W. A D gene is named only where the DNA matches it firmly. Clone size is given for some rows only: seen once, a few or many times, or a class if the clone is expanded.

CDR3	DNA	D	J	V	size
CASSLAVWGLAGEMFF	TGTGCCAGCAGCTTGGCGGTTTGGGGACTAGCGGGAGAAATGTTCTTC	TRBD2	TRBJ2-1	TRBV5-6	.
CASSVKQGSVRSGNTIYF	TGTGCCAGCAGCGTGAAACAGGGGAGTGTTCGCTCTGGAAACACCATATATTTT	TRBD1	TRBJ1-3	TRBV5-4	.
CASSPSGGAVWTGELFF	TGTGCCAGCAGCCCTAGCGGGGGGGCGGTTTGGACCGGGGAGCTGTTTTTT	TRBD2	TRBJ2-2	TRBV5-4	once
CASSPSTGGGEKLFF	TGCGCCAGCAGCCCCTCGACGGGGGGCGGTGAAAAACTGTTTTTT	.	TRBJ1-4	TRBV5-1	.
CASNFDGGTEAFF	TGTGCCAGCAACTTCGACGGAGGGACTGAAGCTTTCTTT	.	TRBJ1-1	TRBV5-6	.
CASSPLDAGTGGNEQFF	TGTGCCAGCTCACCACTAGATGCCGGGACAGGGGGCAATGAGCAGTTCTTC	TRBD1	TRBJ2-1	TRBV18	.
CASSPFLWGPPYEQYF	TGTGCCAGCAGCCCCTTCCTCTGGGGGCCTCCCTACGAGCAGTACTTC	.	TRBJ2-7	TRBV7-2	.
CASSPGQGNTEAFF	TGCGCCAGCAGCCCAGGACAGGGGAACACTGAAGCTTTCTTT	TRBD1	TRBJ1-1	TRBV4-3	.
CASEGGSGNTIYF	TGTGCCAGCGAGGGAGGCAGTGGAAACACCATATATTTT	.	TRBJ1-3	TRBV28	.
CASRPGGAPGGQPQHF	TGTGCCAGTAGACCAGGGGGCGCCCCAGGAGGGCAGCCCCAGCATTTT	TRBD1	TRBJ1-5	TRBV19	.
CASSEGHRNTEAFF	TGTGCCAGCAGTGAAGGACATCGTAACACTGAAGCTTTCTTT	.	TRBJ1-1	TRBV2	.
CASSTRRTDFSGANVLTF	TGTGCCAGCAGCACCCGGCGGACAGACTTCTCTGGGGCCAACGTCCTGACTTTC	.	TRBJ2-6	TRBV11-3	.
CASSPDRIHYGYTF	TGTGCCAGCTCACCGGACAGAATCCACTATGGCTACACCTTC	.	TRBJ1-2	TRBV18	.
CASSWVGTGVFF	TGTGCCAGTTCCTGGGTAGGGACAGGGGTTTTCTTC	TRBD1	TRBJ2-1	TRBV2	.
CASSLGQGWNQPQHF	TGTGCCAGCAGTTTGGGACAGGGTTGGAATCAGCCCCAGCATTTT	TRBD1	TRBJ1-5	TRBV6-5	.
CASSLGGSSYNSPLHF	TGCGCCAGCAGCTTGGGAGGGAGCTCCTATAATTCACCCCTCCACTTT	.	TRBJ1-6	TRBV5-1	.
CATSDPYTGRLTGELFF	TGTGCCACCAGTGACCCGTACACAGGGCGCCTCACCGGGGAGCTGTTTTTT	.	TRBJ2-2	TRBV24-1	.
CASRTGDYSNQPQHF	TGTGCCAGCCGAACAGGGGATTATAGCAATCAGCCCCAGCATTTT	TRBD1	TRBJ1-5	TRBV28	.
CASSLSGAEAFF	TGTGCCAGCAGCTTAAGCGGGGCTGAAGCTTTCTTT	.	TRBJ1-1	TRBV5-4	.
CASSQRTGTNYGYTF	TGTGCCAGCAGCCAGAGGACAGGGACAAACTATGGCTACACCTTC	TRBD1	TRBJ1-2	TRBV4-2	.
CASSLTSGYNEQFF	TGTGCCAGTAGCTTGACTAGCGGATACAATGAGCAGTTCTTC	TRBD2	TRBJ2-1	TRBV19	once
CASSLVQGNGYTF	TGCGCCAGCAGCTTGGTACAGGGTAATGGCTACACCTTC	.	TRBJ1-2	TRBV5-1	.
CASSLFFSGEDDEQFF	TGTGCCAGCAGTTTATTCTTTAGCGGGGAGGACGATGAGCAGTTCTTC	TRBD2	TRBJ2-1	TRBV27	.
CASSQDIDRGDEAFF	TGTGCCAGCAGCCAAGATATCGACAGGGGGGATGAAGCTTTCTTT	TRBD1	TRBJ1-1	TRBV14	.
CASSLWGGSTFDETQYF	TGTGCCAGCAGTTTATGGGGCGGGAGTACGTTTGACGAGACCCAGTACTTC	TRBD2	TRBJ2-5	TRBV28	once
CASRIESSYNEQFF	TGTGCCAGCAGAATAGAGAGCTCCTACAATGAGCAGTTCTTC	.	TRBJ2-1	TRBV6-4	.
CASSLFRDRGFNEQFF	TGTGCCAGCAGCTTGTTCCGGGACAGGGGCTTTAATGAGCAGTTCTTC	TRBD1	TRBJ2-1	TRBV4-2	.
CASSLGPGTGELFF	TGTGCCAGCAGCTTGGGACCAGGCACCGGGGAGCTGTTTTTT	.	TRBJ2-2	TRBV5-4	.
CASSLVAGENTEAFF	TGTGCCAGCAGCTTAGTCGCCGGGGAGAACACTGAAGCTTTCTTT	.	TRBJ1-1	TRBV7-6	.
CASSASGGSSYNEQFF	TGTGCCAGCAGCGCTAGCGGGGGAAGCTCCTACAATGAGCAGTTCTTC	TRBD2	TRBJ2-1	TRBV9	.
CASTTTKYYEQYF	TGTGCCAGCACCACTACAAAATACTACGAGCAGTACTTC	.	TRBJ2-7	TRBV28	few
CASSYPDRVNSPLHF	TGTGCCAGCAGTTACCCCGACAGGGTGAATTCACCCCTCCACTTT	TRBD1	TRBJ1-6	TRBV6-6	.
CASSPPGQGVHEQYF	TGTGCCAGCTCACCACCGGGACAGGGTGTCCACGAGCAGTACTTC	TRBD1	TRBJ2-7	TRBV18	.
CASSPGTGSLHTEAFF	TGTGCCAGCTCACCCGGGACAGGGTCTCTCCACACTGAAGCTTTCTTT	TRBD1	TRBJ1-1	TRBV18	.
CASSLPSGRATGELFF	TGTGCCAGCAGTTTACCTAGCGGGAGAGCCACCGGGGAGCTGTTTTTT	TRBD2	TRBJ2-2	TRBV27	.
CASLLGREAFF	TGTGCCAGCCTCTTGGGGCGTGAAGCTTTCTTT	.	TRBJ1-1	TRBV6-5	.
CASSLGGAQYNEQFF	TGTGCCAGCAGTTTAGGAGGGGCGCAGTACAATGAGCAGTTCTTC	.	TRBJ2-1	TRBV27	.
CASSVGPATNEKLFF	TGTGCCAGCAGCGTAGGCCCAGCAACTAATGAAAAACTGTTTTTT	.	TRBJ1-4	TRBV9	.
CASSYGTSGGSYEQYF	TGCGCCAGCAGCTACGGGACTAGCGGGGGTTCCTACGAGCAGTACTTC	TRBD2	TRBJ2-7	TRBV5-1	.
CASSPPPGTGVHQPQHF	TGCGCCAGCAGCCCCCCCCCAGGGACAGGGGTACATCAGCCCCAGCATTTT	TRBD1	TRBJ1-5	TRBV4-1	few
CASTSSWSYNEQFF	TGTGCCAGCACTTCAAGCTGGTCCTACAATGAGCAGTTCTTC	.	TRBJ2-1	TRBV6-6	.
CASSYGTNSRNEQFF	TGTGCCAGCAGTTACGGGACTAACTCTCGTAATGAGCAGTTCTTC	TRBD2	TRBJ2-1	TRBV6-2/TRBV6-3	.
CASTRAGGQALHF	TGTGCCAGCACGCGGGCAGGCGGTCAGGCCCTCCACTTT	.	TRBJ1-6	TRBV28	.
CASGFNPGQGLHEQYF	TGTGCTAGTGGTTTTAATCCGGGACAGGGGTTGCACGAGCAGTACTTC	TRBD1	TRBJ2-7	TRBV12-5	.
CASSEAPQQGYGYTF	TGTGCCAGCAGTGAAGCCCCTCAACAGGGCTATGGCTACACCTTC	.	TRBJ1-2	TRBV6-1	.
CASSPGLANNPYNEQFF	TGTGCCAGCTCACCGGGACTAGCGAATAATCCCTACAATGAGCAGTTCTTC	TRBD2	TRBJ2-1	TRBV18	.
CAWGKTVTNEKLFF	TGTGCCTGGGGAAAGACAGTAACTAATGAAAAACTGTTTTTT	.	TRBJ1-4	TRBV30	.
CASSYPRQNSNQPQHF	TGTGCCAGCAGTTACCCGAGACAGAATAGCAATCAGCCCCAGCATTTT	.	TRBJ1-5	TRBV6-2/TRBV6-3	.
CASSYTGDYGYTF	TGTGCCAGCAGCTACACGGGGGACTATGGCTACACCTTC	.	TRBJ1-2	TRBV5-4	once
CASSPPASGPYEQYF	TGTGCCAGCTCACCACCGGCTAGCGGCCCCTACGAGCAGTACTTC	TRBD2	TRBJ2-7	TRBV18	.